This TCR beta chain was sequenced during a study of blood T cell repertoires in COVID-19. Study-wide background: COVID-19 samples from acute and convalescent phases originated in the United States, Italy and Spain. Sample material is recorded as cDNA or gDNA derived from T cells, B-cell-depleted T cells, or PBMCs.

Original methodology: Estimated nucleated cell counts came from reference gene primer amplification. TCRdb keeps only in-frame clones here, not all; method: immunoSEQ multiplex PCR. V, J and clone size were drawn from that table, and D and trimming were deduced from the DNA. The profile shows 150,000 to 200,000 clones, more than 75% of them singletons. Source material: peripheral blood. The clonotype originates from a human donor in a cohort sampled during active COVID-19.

For the CDR3, the DNA is TGTGCCTGGAGTACGACAGGGAACACTGAAGCTTTCTTT. Its translation: CAWSTTGNTEAFF. This chain joins TRBV30 and TRBJ1-1; perhaps TRBD1 as D (6 bases). V gave up 2 bases and J gave up 1 base, with 8 bases separating them. CDR1 and CDR2 from the germline V gene are GTSNPN and SVGIG (reference sequence). The CDR3 covers 13 residues.